These 22 T cell receptor beta chains were all obtained from the same sample, sequenced in a study of T cell responses to AZD1222 COVID-19 vaccine. The assay was immunoSEQ multiplex PCR, and TCRdb's table has in-frame clones only and misses some. The repertoire includes 70,000 or so clones, less than 90% of them detected once, and around a quarter sits in the top ten. The sequencing used peripheral blood, collected 28 days after the second AZD1222 dose. The receptors stem from an adult who received the AZD1222 COVID-19 vaccine.

This sequence joins TRBV28 and TRBJ2-7, with a tentative D call TRBD1 (6 bases). The CDR3 runs to 13 residues. Germline-derived CDR1 and CDR2 are MDHEN and SYDVKM. V was clipped by 6 bases and J by 2 bases, with 11 bases between them. This chain's CDR3 is CASSRQDTYEQYF. The CDR3 nucleotides are TGTGCCAGCAGCAGACAGGACACCTACGAGCAGTACTTC. Full variable domain (rest looked up from reference TRBV28 and TRBJ2-7): DVKVTQSSRYLVKRTGEKVFLECVQDMDHENMFWYRQDPGLGLRLIYFSYDVKMKEKGDIPEGYSVSREKKERFSLILESASTNQTSMYLCASSRQDTYEQYFGPGTRLTVT.

The chain carries TRBV5-1 and TRBJ2-3; TRBD2 matches at 10 bases. The CDR3 is 14 residues long. In germline, CDR1 is SGHRS, CDR2 YFSETQ. With V trimmed by 3 bases and J by 4 bases, 2 bases remained unmatched. The CDR3: CASSWGTSADTQYF. The CDR3 DNA reads TGCGCCAGCAGCTGGGGGACTAGCGCAGATACGCAGTATTTT.

The chain uses TRBV19 and TRBJ1-5; TRBD1 might be the D (5 bases). This CDR3 comprises 15 residues. Germline values: CDR1 LNHDA, CDR2 SQIVND (reference sequence). Trimming shortened V by 0 bases and J by 7 bases, and 13 bases separated the two germline ends. The CDR3 sequence: CASSIEGRGVQPQHF. The CDR3 DNA sequence: TGTGCCAGTAGTATAGAGGGACGCGGTGTCCAGCCCCAGCATTTT.

This clone was observed a few times. The J gene is TRBJ2-5, the V gene TRBV5-1; TRBD1 matches at 9 bases. Losses at the gene ends were 0 bases for V and 5 bases for J; bases not matched to a gene: 2. The CDR3 runs to 14 residues. CDR1 SGHRS and CDR2 YFSETQ come from the germline V gene. The CDR3 sequence is CASSLEGQGETQYF. CDR3 nucleotides: TGCGCCAGCAGCTTGGAAGGACAGGGGGAGACCCAGTACTTC. The complete variable domain, with remaining parts taken from reference TRBV5-1 and TRBJ2-5, reads KAGVTQTPRYLIKTRGQQVTLSCSPISGHRSVSWYQQTPGQGLQFLFEYFSETQRNKGNFPGRFSGRQFSNSRSEMNVSTLELGDSALYLCASSLEGQGETQYFGPGTRLLVL.

The rearrangement uses TRBV5-1 and TRBJ2-3; tentative D call: TRBD1 (6 bases). CDR3 length equals 14 residues. Germline V gene sequence: CDR1 SGHRS, CDR2 YFSETQ. V gave up 4 bases and J gave up 9 bases, with 18 bases separating them. The CDR3 region has the DNA TGCGCCAGCAGCCCCACGACAGGCCCCGGGACGCAGTATTTT. This encodes CASSPTTGPGTQYF.

The J gene is TRBJ1-1, the V gene TRBV7-2; no clear D. Trimming shortened V by 0 bases and J by 10 bases, and 12 bases separated the two germline ends. Germline V lookup: CDR1 SGHTA, CDR2 FQGNSA. This CDR3 has 13 residues. The CDR3 here is CASSLAPSTGAFF. The DNA for the CDR3 is TGTGCCAGCAGCTTAGCGCCCTCGACGGGAGCTTTCTTT. The variable domain in full, with the rest retrieved from reference TRBV7-2 and TRBJ1-1, is GAGVSQSPSNKVTEKGKDVELRCDPISGHTALYWYRQSLGQGLEFLIYFQGNSAPDKSGLPSDRFSAERTGGSVSTLTIQRTQQEDSAVYLCASSLAPSTGAFFGQGTRLTVV.

In its sample, this clone was seen once. The chain couples TRBV11-2 to TRBJ2-5; 9 bases align to TRBD1. The germline gives CDR1 SGHAT, CDR2 FQNNGV. V dropped 3 bases and J dropped 5; count of bases not matched to a gene: 4. This CDR3 is built from 14 residues. CDR3 sequence: CASSFTGGWETQYF. CDR3 bases: TGTGCCAGCAGCTTTACAGGGGGCTGGGAGACCCAGTACTTC.

The V gene is TRBV20-1, the J gene TRBJ1-1, with 8 bases that match TRBD1. The J segment lost 11 bases and the V segment lost 4 bases, leaving 6 bases of the junction unmatched. The CDR3 has 11 residues. Germline values: CDR1 DFQATT, CDR2 SNEGSKA (reference sequence). In DNA form, the CDR3 reads TGCAGTGCTATACAGGGGGGACGGGCTTTCTTT. Protein product: CSAIQGGRAFF.

V is TRBV18 and J is TRBJ2-7; D is tentatively TRBD1 or TRBD2 (10 bases each). Trimming cost V 6 bases and J 4 bases, with 37 bases left between them. In germline, CDR1 is KGHSH, CDR2 LQKENI. The CDR3 loop spans 21 amino acids. The CDR3 region has the DNA TGTGCCAGCTCCGCCGGGACAGGGGATCTGGAGAGTAGCGGGAGGTCTTACGAGCAGTACTTC. Amino acids: CASSAGTGDLESSGRSYEQYF.

The J gene is TRBJ1-4, the V gene TRBV4-1; a possible D gene is TRBD1 (6 bases). Germline CDR1 MGHRA, CDR2 YSYEKL. This CDR3 comprises 16 residues. Between the trimmed V and J ends, which lost 0 bases and 4 bases, there was a span of 12 bases. CDR3 sequence: CASSQDQRGHNEKLFF. The CDR3 DNA sequence: TGCGCCAGCAGCCAAGACCAACGGGGGCATAATGAAAAACTGTTTTTT.

The chain employs TRBV5-1 and TRBJ2-3; D remains ambiguous. The CDR3 contains 14 residues. The germline V gene has CDR1 SGHRS and CDR2 YFSETQ. Trimming took 3 bases from V and 2 from J, leaving 10 bases between them. CDR3: CASSSLGTTDTQYF. The CDR3 bases are TGCGCCAGCAGCTCGTTGGGCACCACAGATACGCAGTATTTT.

The chain is built from TRBV6-5 and TRBJ2-1; 8 nucleotides align to TRBD1. This CDR3 has 14 amino acids. V lost 6 bases to trimming and J lost 10 bases; unmatched junction nucleotides: 11. The germline V gene has CDR1 MNHEY and CDR2 SVGAGI. In DNA form, the CDR3 reads TGTGCCAGCAGCAACAGGGGGGCCTACAGCGAGCAGTTCTTC. Protein: CASSNRGAYSEQFF.

The gene calls are TRBV11-2 and TRBJ1-3; no clear D gene. Germline lookup yields CDR1 SGHAT and CDR2 FQNNGV. Trimming stripped 0 bases from V and 4 bases from J, with 13 bases between. This CDR3 comprises 16 residues. CDR3 residues: CASSLDDAGLGNTIYF. The DNA of the CDR3 is TGTGCCAGCAGCTTAGATGATGCCGGCCTAGGAAACACCATATATTTT.

The chain carries TRBV18 and TRBJ2-7, with 7 bases identical to TRBD2. Germline V gene data show CDR1 as KGHSH and CDR2 as LQKENI. The V segment lost 3 bases and the J segment 0 bases; nucleotides outside the gene matches: 2. The CDR3 loop spans 14 amino acids. CDR3 coding DNA: TGTGCCAGCTCACCGGGGGGGACCTCCTACGAGCAGTACTTC. It specifies CASSPGGTSYEQYF.

CDR3 in amino acids: CASSLDPVFSDTGELFF. CDR3 bases: TGCGCCAGCAGCTTGGATCCCGTATTTTCTGACACCGGGGAGCTGTTTTTT. V gene TRBV5-1 combines with J gene TRBJ2-2; unclear D gene. In germline, CDR1 is SGHRS, CDR2 YFSETQ. The CDR3 extends over 17 amino acids. Trimming removed 0 bases from V and 3 bases from J, with 15 bases in between. The entire variable domain, with the rest obtained from reference TRBV5-1 and TRBJ2-2, is as follows: KAGVTQTPRYLIKTRGQQVTLSCSPISGHRSVSWYQQTPGQGLQFLFEYFSETQRNKGNFPGRFSGRQFSNSRSEMNVSTLELGDSALYLCASSLDPVFSDTGELFFGEGSRLTVL.

The chain is built from TRBV11-3 and TRBJ1-1, with D perhaps TRBD1 (5 bases). V was cut by 4 bases and J by 1 base, with 10 bases left in between. The V gene's germline CDR1 is SGHNT and CDR2 YENEEA. The CDR3 runs 14 residues. The CDR3 protein is CASSYRQQNTEAFF. CDR3 bases: TGTGCCAGCAGCTACCGACAGCAGAACACTGAAGCTTTCTTT.

V gene TRBV6-5 combines with J gene TRBJ2-1; a possible D gene is TRBD2 (6 bases). The CDR3 contains 14 residues. The V gene lost 7 bases and the J gene lost 12 bases, with 22 bases spanning the gap. Germline V gene lookup returns CDR1 MNHEY and CDR2 SVGAGI. CDR3 nucleotide sequence: TGTGCCAGCACCCAAGCATCTAGCGACCTGGGGCAGTTCTTC. It translates to CASTQASSDLGQFF.

This chain connects TRBV11-2 to TRBJ1-1; D is unresolved. Germline V lookup: CDR1 SGHAT, CDR2 FQNNGV. The CDR3 is 13 residues long. V shed 5 bases and J shed 3 bases, with 10 bases lying between them. The CDR3 DNA is TGTGCCAGCAGCATTTATAGGGACACTGAAGCTTTCTTT. It is translated as CASSIYRDTEAFF.

The chain links TRBV7-2 to TRBJ2-7; no firm D call. Germline values: CDR1 SGHTA, CDR2 FQGNSA. The CDR3 covers 13 residues. V was trimmed by 3 bases and J by 0 bases, leaving 6 bases between them. Here the CDR3 DNA reads TGTGCCAGCAGCTTGCAGGACTCCTACGAGCAGTACTTC. It codes for CASSLQDSYEQYF.

The chain carries TRBV19 and TRBJ2-7, with D possibly being TRBD2 (6 bases). V was trimmed by 4 bases and J by 3 bases, leaving 10 bases between them. CDR1 LNHDA and CDR2 SQIVND come from the germline V gene (reference sequence). This CDR3 contains 13 residues. CDR3: CASSTDYGYEQYF. The CDR3 DNA reads as TGTGCCAGTAGTACGGACTATGGCTACGAGCAGTACTTC.

There are a few counts of this clone. V is TRBV7-6 and J is TRBJ1-5, with a possible D match to TRBD1 (5 bases). The CDR3 length is 15 residues. Germline V gene data show CDR1 as SGHVS and CDR2 as FNYEAQ. V was trimmed by 1 base and J by 2 bases, leaving 9 bases between them. CDR3 sequence: CASSLGQSGNQPQHF. The CDR3 DNA sequence: TGTGCCAGCAGCTTAGGACAGTCTGGCAATCAGCCCCAGCATTTT.

The V and J genes are TRBV12-3 or TRBV12-4 and TRBJ2-1; D not resolved. V was pared by 0 bases and J by 8 bases, with 5 bases between. The CDR3 has 12 amino acids. CDR3 sequence: CASSLAWDEQFF. CDR3 nucleotides: TGTGCCAGCAGTTTAGCTTGGGATGAGCAGTTCTTC.